This T cell receptor beta chain was recovered during a study of Ad26.COV2.S vaccination and SARS-CoV-2 variants (TCRdb year 2021). Concerning the study at large: Donors in the vaccine arm were drawn from COV1001, a phase I-IIa trial of Ad26.COV2.S in healthy adults that was multicentre, randomized, double-blind and placebo-controlled. Throughout the experiments and outcome assessment, investigators stayed blinded to trial group allocation. Ad26.COV2.S was given intramuscularly at 5x10^10 or 1x10^11 viral particles, as a single shot or as two shots 56 days apart. Participants in the trial were split at random into five groups of five each, receiving low-dose or high-dose Ad26.COV2.S once or twice, or else placebo on both occasions. Sequencing of the TCRbeta repertoire served to evaluate the specificity and breadth of SARS-CoV-2-reactive T cell receptors following Ad26.COV2.S vaccination. The TCR-sequenced set comprised approximately 32 samples: around 20 Ad26.COV2.S vaccine recipients, 5 placebo recipients and 8 SARS-CoV-2 convalescent individuals.

Only one count was recorded for this clone. The target of this receptor is not known. Base quality data are lacking; no much larger clone is found one base away. This specimen's treatment or condition label, interpreted: approximately 18 received Ad26.COV2.S at low or high dose, single or two shots; a few received placebo; per-sample allocation not given. Repertoires of vaccine and placebo recipients were sequenced from samples taken on day 63 after the first injection. Cohort 1b enrolled some 25 adults aged 18-55 years at a single site in Boston, USA, between 29 July and 7 August 2020. Ad26.COV2.S was a replication-incompetent adenovirus type 26 vector that expressed a prefusion-stabilized SARS-CoV-2 spike protein derived from the original Wuhan strain. TCRbeta CDR3 regions were sequenced with the immunoSEQ Assay. After extraction, genomic DNA underwent amplification by bias-controlled multiplex PCR, followed by high-throughput sequencing. Regarding the original processing steps: Collapsing and filtering of sequences were performed to quantify the absolute abundance of each unique TCRbeta CDR3 region. Usable DNA was measured by amplifying reference genes present in all nucleated cells, and TCRbeta template counts were normalized to that usable DNA to estimate T cell fraction. Repertoire TCRs were annotated as SARS-CoV-2-specific when V gene, CDR3 amino acid sequence and J gene were exactly matched to a known reactive TCR set. MIRA supplied the reference SARS-CoV-2 TCR set, which was filtered for enrichment in COVID-19-positive ImmuneCODE repertoires so that public or cross-reactive TCRs were removed. Using the MIRA antigens, annotated TCRs were further analysed by specific ORF or by position within an ORF. Breadth was defined as annotated unique rearrangements over total unique productive rearrangements; depth was the summed frequency of those rearrangements. TCR breadth was compared between groups using two-sided Wilcoxon rank-sum tests. Sourced from immuneACCESS, this table was stored by TCRdb with only in-frame sequences that have V and J called. A share of the clones is absent; for the studies checked, an unresolved V gene accounts for under half, and the remainder has no known explanation. V and J calls and clone size come straight from that table; D and trimming were deduced from the DNA. The sample has 380,000 or so clones on record, 88% of them singletons. Jointly, the top ten make up approximately 5.9% of the sample.

The full study reports these points: After vaccination, substantial breadth of spike-specific CD8+ and CD4+ T cell responses was reported. The authors noted that total T cell responses may have been underestimated by the TCR breadth and depth analyses. The study was not powered for comparison of responses between vaccine doses or regimens. Compared with placebo recipients, Ad26.COV2.S recipients showed higher spike-specific TCR breadth (P = 0.0014). Comparable non-spike TCR breadth was observed between vaccine and placebo recipients, consistent with only spike being contained in the vaccine.

The CDR3 holds 14 amino acids from the cysteine to the phenylalanine. Of the read, only the CDR3 DNA is kept; its 42 bases are in frame from base 1. V loses 3 bases, J loses 0 bases, and the germline ends lie 8 bases apart. The germline V gene gives CDR1 as MGHDK and CDR2 as SYGVNS. The TCR was taken from a person between 18 and 65 years old who received the Ad26.COV2.S COVID-19 vaccine or a placebo. The material sequenced was peripheral blood, taken in a trial of Ad26.COV2.S vaccine versus placebo. The V gene is TRBV25-1 and the J gene is TRBJ1-1; the D gene is perhaps TRBD1, on 5 matching bases. The CDR3 protein: CASSETVMNTEAFF. The DNA sequence follows: TGTGCCAGCAGTGAGACAGTTATGAACACTGAAGCTTTCTTT.